This T cell receptor (beta chain) originates from a study of blood T cell repertoires in COVID-19. Study at large: Sites across the United States, Italy and Spain contributed samples from acute and convalescent COVID-19. The cDNA or gDNA used as material had been derived from T cells, B-cell-depleted T cells, or PBMCs.

The germline gives CDR1 SEHNR, CDR2 FQNEAQ (reference sequence). This CDR3 spans 17 amino acids. Trimming removed 4 bases from V and 5 bases from J; junction bases left unmatched: 16. Data came from immunoSEQ multiplex PCR; TCRdb stores just in-frame clones and leaves some out. The repertoire consists of 300,000 to 400,000 clones, with approximately 90% occurring once and the leading ten covering approximately 1.6%. This sequence was found in a woman in her twenties or thirties with COVID-19, enrolled during active disease. The sequenced sample consisted of peripheral blood. The rearrangement joins TRBV7-9 to TRBJ2-5, with 7 bases identical to TRBD2. DNA for the CDR3: TGTGCCAGCAGCTCTAGTCGTCGGGGGGAGGTTTTGGAGACCCAGTACTTC. Protein: CASSSSRRGEVLETQYF.